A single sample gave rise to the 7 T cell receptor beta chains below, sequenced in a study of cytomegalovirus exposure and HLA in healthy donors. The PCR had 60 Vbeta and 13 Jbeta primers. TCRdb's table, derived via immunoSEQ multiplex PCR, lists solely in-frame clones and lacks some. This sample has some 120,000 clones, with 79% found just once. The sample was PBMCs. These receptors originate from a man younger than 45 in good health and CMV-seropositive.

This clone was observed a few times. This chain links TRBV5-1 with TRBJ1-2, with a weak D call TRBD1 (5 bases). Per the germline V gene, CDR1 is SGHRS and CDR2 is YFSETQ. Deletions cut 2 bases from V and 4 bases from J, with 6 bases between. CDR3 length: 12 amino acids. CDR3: CASSFDSYGYTF. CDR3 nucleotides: TGCGCCAGCAGCTTCGACAGCTATGGCTACACCTTC. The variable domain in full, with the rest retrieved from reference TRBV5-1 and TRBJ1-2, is KAGVTQTPRYLIKTRGQQVTLSCSPISGHRSVSWYQQTPGQGLQFLFEYFSETQRNKGNFPGRFSGRQFSNSRSEMNVSTLELGDSALYLCASSFDSYGYTFGSGTRLTVV.

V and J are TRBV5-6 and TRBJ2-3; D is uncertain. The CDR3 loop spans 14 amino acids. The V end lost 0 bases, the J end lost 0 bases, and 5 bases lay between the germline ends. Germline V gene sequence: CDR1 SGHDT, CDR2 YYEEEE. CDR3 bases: TGTGCCAGCAGCTTGGTCAGGAGCACAGATACGCAGTATTTT. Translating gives CASSLVRSTDTQYF.

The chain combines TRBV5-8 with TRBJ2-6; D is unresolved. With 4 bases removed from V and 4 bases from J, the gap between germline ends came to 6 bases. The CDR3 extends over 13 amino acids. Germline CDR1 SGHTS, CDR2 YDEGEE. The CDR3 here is CASSHQGANVLTF. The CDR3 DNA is TGTGCCAGCAGCCATCAGGGGGCCAACGTCCTGACTTTC.

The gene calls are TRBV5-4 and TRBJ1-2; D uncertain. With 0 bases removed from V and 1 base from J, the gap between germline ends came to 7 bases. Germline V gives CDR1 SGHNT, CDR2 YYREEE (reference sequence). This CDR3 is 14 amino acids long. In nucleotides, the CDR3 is TGTGCCAGCAGCTTGGACAGAATTAACTATGGCTACACCTTC. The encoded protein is CASSLDRINYGYTF.

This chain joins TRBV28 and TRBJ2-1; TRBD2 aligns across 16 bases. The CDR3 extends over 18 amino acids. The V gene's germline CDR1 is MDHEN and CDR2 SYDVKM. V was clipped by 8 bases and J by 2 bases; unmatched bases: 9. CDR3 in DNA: TGTGCCAGCGGCCCGGGACTAGCGGGAGGGCCGACCTACAATGAGCAGTTCTTC. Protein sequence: CASGPGLAGGPTYNEQFF.

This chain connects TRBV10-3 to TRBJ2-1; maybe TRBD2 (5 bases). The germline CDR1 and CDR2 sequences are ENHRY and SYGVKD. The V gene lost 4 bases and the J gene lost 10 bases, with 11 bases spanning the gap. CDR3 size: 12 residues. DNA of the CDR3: TGTGCCATCAGTGGGGAGATTCGGGAGCAGTTCTTC. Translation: CAISGEIREQFF.

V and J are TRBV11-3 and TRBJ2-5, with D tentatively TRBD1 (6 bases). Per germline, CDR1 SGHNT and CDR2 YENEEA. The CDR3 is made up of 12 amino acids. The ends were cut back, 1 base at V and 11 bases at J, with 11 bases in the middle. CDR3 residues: CASSLGLGAQYF. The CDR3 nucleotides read TGTGCCAGCAGCTTAGGCTTGGGGGCGCAGTACTTC.